This record looks at one TCR beta chain sequence and its context. Its antigen remains unknown. The CDR3 is 16 residues long. V gave up 3 bases and J gave up 6 bases; unmatched junction bases: 7. Germline CDR1 and CDR2: LNHDA and SQIVND (reference sequence). With 60 Vbeta and 13 Jbeta primers, the PCR was carried out. Libraries were prepared by immunoSEQ multiplex PCR; TCRdb keeps only in-frame clonotypes and omits some of them. The table for this sample gives 100,000 to 150,000 clones. This sample is part of a study of cytomegalovirus exposure and HLA in healthy donors. Regarding the study as a whole: Later, an analysis showed that TCR beta chains associated with HLA were more clonally expanded than others that were equally common.

This TCR was recovered from a man aged 25-45 years in good health and CMV-seronegative. Input material: PBMCs. The rearrangement joins TRBV19 to TRBJ2-2, with 10 bases identical to TRBD2. The CDR3 bases are TGTGCCAGTAGTATCGGGCTAGCGGGAGCACCCGGGGAGCTGTTTTTT. This sequence encodes CASSIGLAGAPGELFF.